The source of this TCR beta chain is a study of cytomegalovirus exposure and HLA in healthy donors. Overall study results and limits: Trimming of TCR beta V- and J-genes showed a link, identified in a later analysis, to a missense DCLRE1C variant. With DRB1 most and HLA-C fewest, TCR association rates differed between HLA loci in a later analysis.

Of note for this clone: Its antigen is as yet unknown.

Use of 60 Vbeta and 13 Jbeta primers characterized the PCR. Assay used: immunoSEQ multiplex PCR; TCRdb lists only in-frame clones, some missing. The repertoire includes 150,000 to 200,000 clones, approximately 71% of them detected once, and about 11% sits in the top ten. The receptor's source is a man aged 18 to 29 in good health and CMV-seropositive. Sequenced material: PBMCs.

DNA for the CDR3: TGTGCCAGCAGCTACGGGAGCACAGATACGCAGTATTTT. Its translation is CASSYGSTDTQYF. The chain combines TRBV7-3 with TRBJ2-3, with no clear D. The germline CDR1 and CDR2 sequences are SGHTA and FQGTGA. This CDR3 has 13 amino acids. V was trimmed by 4 bases and J by 0 bases, leaving 5 bases between them.